In this sample, the clone carrying this T cell receptor (beta chain) turned up once. Its antigen is still unknown. The sample belongs to a study of T cells in Graves' hyperthyroidism and ophthalmopathy. Findings and caveats of the study: Most clonotypes that expanded in the thyroid above 0.001 also showed up in blood. Model predictions of ophthalmopathy came a median approximately 6.8 months before onset.

This CDR3 region has 14 residues. Looked up from germline, CDR1 is SGHVS and CDR2 is FQNEAQ. J was trimmed by 5 bases and V by 5 bases; bases with no gene match: 5. TCR beta CDR3 region amplification was performed from RNA transcripts. The TCR CDR3 was amplified in a first-round RT-PCR using the HTBI primer set. TCRdb fed the multiplex PCR reads into MiXCR, producing one record per CDR3 protein. The repertoire holds 500,000 to 650,000 distinct CDR3 sequences, with around 50% as singletons. Each diagnosis was grounded in clinical symptoms, serum thyroxine and TRAb, thyroid ultrasound, and orbital computed tomography.

This TCR was sampled from an adult woman with Graves' disease, either hyperthyroidism or ophthalmopathy (not recorded which). This chain joins TRBV7-8 and TRBJ1-4, with 7 bases fitting TRBD1. Sequencing input: peripheral blood or thyroid tissue (not recorded which). The CDR3 reads CASSAGTDNEKLFF. The CDR3 bases are TGTGCCAGCAGCGCCGGGACAGACAATGAAAAACTGTTTTTT.